This TCR beta chain emerged from a study of blood T cell repertoires in COVID-19. About the study: Researchers got acute and convalescent COVID-19 samples from the United States, Italy and Spain. PBMCs, B-cell-depleted T cells, or T cells provided the cDNA or gDNA that made up the material.

Authors' methods: Reference gene primer amplification yielded estimated nucleated cell counts. Sequencing used immunoSEQ multiplex PCR; TCRdb keeps in-frame clones, though not all of them. That table is the source of V, J and clone size, and D and trimming were worked out from the DNA. This table holds 97,000 or so clones, 80% to 95% found once. Material: peripheral blood. The sequence came from a woman aged 50 to 60 with COVID-19, enrolled during active disease.

In nucleotides, the CDR3 is TGTGCCAGCTTCGGGGGGTCAGATACGCAGTATTTT. This translates into CASFGGSDTQYF. The genes are TRBV7-2 and TRBJ2-3; 7 nucleotides agree with TRBD2. Germline CDR1 SGHTA, CDR2 FQGNSA. The CDR3 is made up of 12 amino acids. After removal of 8 bases from V and 4 bases from J, the junction contained 3 bases not matched to a gene.